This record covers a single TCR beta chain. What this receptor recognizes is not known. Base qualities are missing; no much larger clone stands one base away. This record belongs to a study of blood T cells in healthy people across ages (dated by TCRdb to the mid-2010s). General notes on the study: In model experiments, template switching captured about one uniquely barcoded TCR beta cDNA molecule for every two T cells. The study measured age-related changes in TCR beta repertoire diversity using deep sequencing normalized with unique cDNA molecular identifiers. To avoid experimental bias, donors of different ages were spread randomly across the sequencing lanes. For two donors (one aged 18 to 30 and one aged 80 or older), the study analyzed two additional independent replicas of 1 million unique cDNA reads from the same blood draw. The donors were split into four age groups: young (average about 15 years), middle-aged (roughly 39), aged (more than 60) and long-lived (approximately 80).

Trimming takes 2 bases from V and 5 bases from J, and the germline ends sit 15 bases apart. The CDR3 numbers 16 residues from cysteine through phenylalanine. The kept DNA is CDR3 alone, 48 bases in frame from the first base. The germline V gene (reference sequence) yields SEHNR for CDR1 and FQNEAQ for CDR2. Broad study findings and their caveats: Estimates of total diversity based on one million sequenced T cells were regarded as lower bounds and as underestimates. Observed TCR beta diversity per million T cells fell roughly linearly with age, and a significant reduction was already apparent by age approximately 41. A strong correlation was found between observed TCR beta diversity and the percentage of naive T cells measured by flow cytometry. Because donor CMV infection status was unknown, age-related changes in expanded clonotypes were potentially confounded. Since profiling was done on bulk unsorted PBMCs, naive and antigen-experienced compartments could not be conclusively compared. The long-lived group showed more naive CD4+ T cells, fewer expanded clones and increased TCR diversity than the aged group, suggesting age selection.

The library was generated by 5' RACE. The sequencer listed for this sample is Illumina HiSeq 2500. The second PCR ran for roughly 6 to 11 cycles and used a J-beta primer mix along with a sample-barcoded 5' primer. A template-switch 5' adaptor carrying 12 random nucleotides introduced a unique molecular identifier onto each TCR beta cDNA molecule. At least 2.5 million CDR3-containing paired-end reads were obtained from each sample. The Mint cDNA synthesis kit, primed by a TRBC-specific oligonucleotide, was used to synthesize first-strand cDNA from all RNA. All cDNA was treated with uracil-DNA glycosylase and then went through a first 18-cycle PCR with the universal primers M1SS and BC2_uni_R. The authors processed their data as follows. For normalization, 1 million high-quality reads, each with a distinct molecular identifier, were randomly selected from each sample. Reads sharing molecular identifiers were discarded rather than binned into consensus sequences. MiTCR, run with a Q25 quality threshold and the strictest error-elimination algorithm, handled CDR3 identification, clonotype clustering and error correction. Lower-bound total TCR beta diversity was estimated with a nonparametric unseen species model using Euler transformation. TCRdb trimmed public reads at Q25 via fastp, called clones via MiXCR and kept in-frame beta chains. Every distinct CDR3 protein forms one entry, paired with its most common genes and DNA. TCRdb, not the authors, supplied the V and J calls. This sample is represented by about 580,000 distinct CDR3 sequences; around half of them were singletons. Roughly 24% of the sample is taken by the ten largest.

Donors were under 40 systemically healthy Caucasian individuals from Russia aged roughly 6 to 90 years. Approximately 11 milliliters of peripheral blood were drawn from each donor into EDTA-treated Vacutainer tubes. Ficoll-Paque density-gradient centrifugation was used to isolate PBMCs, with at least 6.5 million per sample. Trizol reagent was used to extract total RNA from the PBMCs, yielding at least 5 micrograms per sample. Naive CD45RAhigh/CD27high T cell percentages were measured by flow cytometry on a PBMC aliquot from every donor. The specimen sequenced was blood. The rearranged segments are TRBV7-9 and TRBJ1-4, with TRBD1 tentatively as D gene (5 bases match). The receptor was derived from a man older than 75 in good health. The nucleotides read TGTGCCAGCAGCTTAAATTCGGGACGACTAAATGAAAAACTGTTTTTT. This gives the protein CASSLNSGRLNEKLFF.